Shown below are 24 T cell receptor beta chains from a single sample sequenced in a study of blood T cell repertoires in COVID-19. The protocol was immunoSEQ multiplex PCR, while the TCRdb copy is restricted to in-frame clones and leaves out a portion. The sample lists about 82,000 clones, 78% occurring once. The material sequenced was peripheral blood. Source of these receptors: a man in his 60s with COVID-19, enrolled during active disease.

This clone was counted between two and nine times. V usage is TRBV7-6 and J usage is TRBJ2-5; 13 positions agree with TRBD2. The CDR3 covers 18 residues. V lost 1 base and J lost 0; bases outside the gene matches: 5. Germline CDR1 is SGHVS and CDR2 is FNYEAQ. CDR3 nucleotides: TGTGCCAGCAGCTTAGGGACTAGCGGGGGCACCAACCAAGAGACCCAGTACTTC. Translated: CASSLGTSGGTNQETQYF. Variable domain in full (rest from reference TRBV7-6 and TRBJ2-5): GAGVSQSPRYKVTKRGQDVALRCDPISGHVSLYWYRQALGQGPEFLTYFNYEAQQDKSGLPNDRFSAERPEGSISTLTIQRTEQRDSAMYRCASSLGTSGGTNQETQYFGPGTRLLVL.

The rearrangement uses TRBV3-1 (or the pseudogene TRBV3-2) and TRBJ2-4; 9 bases are shared with TRBD1. In germline, CDR1 is LGHDT, CDR2 YNNKEL (reference sequence). Losses at the gene ends were 4 bases for V and 2 bases for J; bases not matched to a gene: 12. The CDR3 length is 18 residues. The chain's CDR3 is CASSRPITGGFSKNIQYF. For the CDR3, the DNA is TGTGCCAGCAGCCGCCCAATAACAGGGGGCTTCTCCAAAAACATTCAGTACTTC.

The chain combines TRBV9 with TRBJ2-3; the D is unclear. The CDR3 sequence is 13 residues long. The V end was cut by 4 bases, the J end by 2 bases, with 8 bases between. Germline V CDR1 and CDR2: SGDLS, YYNGEE. For the CDR3, the DNA is TGTGCCAGCAGCTCCCCTTACACAGATACGCAGTATTTT. Amino acid sequence: CASSSPYTDTQYF. Full variable domain (outside the CDR3, taken from reference TRBV9 and TRBJ2-3): DSGVTQTPKHLITATGQRVTLRCSPRSGDLSVYWYQQSLDQGLQFLIQYYNGEERAKGNILERFSAQQFPDLHSELNLSSLELGDSALYFCASSSPYTDTQYFGPGTRLTVL.

The rearrangement links TRBV29-1 to TRBJ2-4; TRBD1 matches 8 bases. This CDR3 contains 13 residues. Germline CDR1 and CDR2: SQVTM and ANQGSEA. The V and J ends lost 2 bases and 8 bases, in that order; junction bases with no gene match: 5. For the CDR3, the DNA is TGCAGCGTTGAAAAACCGGGACAGGACATTCAGTACTTC. It encodes CSVEKPGQDIQYF.

This chain uses TRBV11-2 with TRBJ2-7; TRBD1 aligns across 7 bases. CDR1 SGHAT and CDR2 FQNNGV come from the germline V gene. V shed 7 bases and J 6 bases; nucleotides not matched to a gene: 9. The CDR3 sequence is 13 residues long. CDR3 sequence (DNA): TGTGCCAGCAAACTTAGACAGGGCTTCGAGCAGTACTTC. Its protein is CASKLRQGFEQYF.

This clone was observed a handful of times. The J gene is TRBJ2-7, the V gene TRBV11-2, with 13 bases aligning to TRBD2. The germline V gene encodes CDR1 SGHAT and CDR2 FQNNGV. The CDR3 runs 17 residues. V shed 4 bases, J shed 4 bases, and the junction held 10 bases outside the gene matches. This CDR3 is CASSSLLTSGRSYEQYF. The DNA for the CDR3 is TGTGCCAGCAGCTCCTTGCTGACTAGCGGGAGGTCGTACGAGCAGTACTTC.

V gene TRBV10-3 combines with J gene TRBJ2-7; D uncertain. The V gene lost 4 bases and the J gene lost 2 bases, with 12 bases spanning the gap. Per the germline V gene, CDR1 is ENHRY and CDR2 is SYGVKD. This CDR3 region has 14 residues. The CDR3 spells CAISGQEGTYEQYF. The CDR3 nucleotides read TGTGCCATCAGTGGGCAGGAAGGAACCTACGAGCAGTACTTC.

The rearrangement links TRBV5-1 to TRBJ2-1; the match to TRBD2 covers 8 bases. The V segment lost 1 base and the J segment 5 bases; nucleotides outside the gene matches: 5. The CDR3 has 15 residues. CDR1 and CDR2 (germline): SGHRS, YFSETQ. The CDR3 DNA reads TGCGCCAGCAGCTTGAGGCCGGGAGGGCACAATGAGCAGTTCTTC. Translated, it gives CASSLRPGGHNEQFF.

The rearrangement uses TRBV29-1 and TRBJ2-7; 7 bases are a match to TRBD1. V shed 7 bases and J 2 bases; nucleotides not matched to a gene: 11. Germline lookup yields CDR1 SQVTM and CDR2 ANQGSEA. CDR3 size: 14 residues. Here the CDR3 reads CSAATGKLPYEQYF. The CDR3, as DNA: TGCAGCGCCGCGACAGGGAAACTTCCCTACGAGCAGTACTTC.

The J gene is TRBJ2-7, the V gene TRBV21-1; TRBD2, the table's D call, lacks a check against the DNA. TRBV21-1 is designated a pseudogene. There are 20 residues in the CDR3. CDR3 in amino acids: CASRTLPKRERQGGGYEQYF. As DNA, the CDR3 is TGTGCCAGCAGAACCCTTCCTAAAAGGGAGCGACAAGGGGGGGGCTACGAGCAGTACTTC.

The V call is TRBV6-5, the J call TRBJ1-3; a weak D match, TRBD1 (6 bases). The CDR3 extends over 13 amino acids. Germline lookup yields CDR1 MNHEY and CDR2 SVGAGI. Between the trimmed V and J ends, which lost 5 bases and 4 bases, there was a span of 9 bases. CDR3 sequence: CASSLGQGNTIYF. The DNA for the CDR3 is TGTGCCAGCAGTCTCGGACAGGGAAACACCATATATTTT.

The rearrangement links TRBV5-4 to TRBJ1-3; 7 bases line up with TRBD1. Trimming took 4 bases from V and 2 from J; bases not matched to a gene: 9. The germline V gene has CDR1 SGHNT and CDR2 YYREEE (reference sequence). The CDR3 length is 16 residues. CDR3 loop: CASSPTSTGAGNTIYF. CDR3 coding DNA: TGTGCCAGCAGCCCCACCAGCACAGGGGCTGGAAACACCATATATTTT.

Comments on this clone: The junction differs from germline at one of its ends, possibly a read error. The V call is TRBV11-3, the J call TRBJ2-6; D possibly corresponds to TRBD1 (5 bases). The CDR3 runs to 15 residues. The germline gives CDR1 SGHNT, CDR2 YENEEA. CDR3 nucleotide sequence: TGTGCCAGCAGCCTCGACAGCTCTAGGGCCAACGTCCTGACTTTC. Translated: CASSLDSSRANVLTF.

The chain employs TRBV2 and TRBJ2-1; 10 bases fit TRBD1. V gave up 7 bases and J gave up 5 bases; unmatched junction bases: 8. This CDR3 is built from 15 residues. Per the germline V gene, CDR1 is SNHLY and CDR2 is FYNNEI. The CDR3 DNA reads as TGTGCCAGCACCTTGGACAGGGGGTTGCACAATGAGCAGTTCTTC. Its protein product is CASTLDRGLHNEQFF.

In nucleotides, the CDR3 is TGTGCCAGTAGTATTGGGGGCGGACAGGGGACAGATACGCAGTATTTT. It codes for CASSIGGGQGTDTQYF. This rearrangement joins TRBV19 to TRBJ2-3; the match to TRBD1 covers 9 bases. The CDR3 contains 16 residues. Germline V lookup: CDR1 LNHDA, CDR2 SQIVND (reference sequence). The J segment lost 3 bases and the V segment lost 3 bases, leaving 7 bases of the junction unmatched.

CDR3 DNA: TGCGCCAGCGGACCGACTAGCGGGATTTACAATGAGCAGTTCTTC. It yields the protein CASGPTSGIYNEQFF. The chain couples TRBV5-1 to TRBJ2-1; 11 nucleotides align to TRBD2. The CDR3 sequence is 15 residues long. The germline gives CDR1 SGHRS, CDR2 YFSETQ. Germline trimming cut 7 bases from V and 4 bases from J; bases unmatched to any gene: 7.

This clone came up once. This sequence joins TRBV4-3 and TRBJ2-7; the match to TRBD2 covers 10 bases. The junction had 9 bases not matched to a gene; V was cut back by 0 bases and J by 7 bases. This CDR3 is 16 amino acids long. Germline V CDR1 and CDR2: LGHNA, YSLEER. Here the CDR3 DNA reads TGCGCCAGCAGCCAAGACCTACTAGCGGGAACGAATGAGCAGTACTTC. Its translation: CASSQDLLAGTNEQYF.

The chain employs TRBV19 and TRBJ2-1, with 7 bases identical to TRBD1. Germline assignment: CDR1 LNHDA and CDR2 SQIVND (reference sequence). J gave up 8 bases and V 5 bases, and 9 bases lay outside the gene matches. The CDR3 runs 14 residues. CDR3 in DNA: TGTGCCAGTAGTCCGACAGGGCAGGGGTATGAGCAGTTCTTC. It yields the protein CASSPTGQGYEQFF.

This clone turned up a few times. The chain employs TRBV14 and TRBJ1-5; possibly TRBD1 for D (6 bases). The CDR3 consists of 13 residues. Trimming took 6 bases from V and 7 from J, leaving 13 bases between them. Per the germline V gene, CDR1 is SGHDN and CDR2 is FVKESK. CDR3 DNA sequence: TGTGCCAGCAGTACAGGGTTGGACCAGCCCCAGCATTTT. Its translation is CASSTGLDQPQHF.

This clone was counted once. The V call is TRBV3-1 (or the pseudogene TRBV3-2), the J call TRBJ1-3; D might be TRBD1 (6 bases). This CDR3 comprises 14 residues. V dropped 4 bases and J dropped 4 bases, with 11 bases sitting between them. Germline-derived CDR1 and CDR2 are LGHDT and YNNKEL (reference sequence). Written as DNA, the CDR3 is TGTGCCAGCAGCCTAAGGACAGACGGAAACACCATATATTTT. Its translation is CASSLRTDGNTIYF.

The chain combines TRBV5-1 with TRBJ2-5; D gene uncertain. The germline V gene encodes CDR1 SGHRS and CDR2 YFSETQ. Trimming stripped 1 base from V and 5 bases from J, with 15 bases between. The CDR3 runs to 15 residues. The CDR3 is CASSLTDKPTETQYF. The CDR3 DNA is TGCGCCAGCAGCTTGACAGACAAACCGACGGAGACCCAGTACTTC.

The rearrangement joins TRBV19 to TRBJ2-1; the D gene is possibly TRBD1 (6 bases). The germline V and J ends were trimmed by 5 bases and 9 bases, with 17 bases remaining between them. Germline V gene lookup returns CDR1 LNHDA and CDR2 SQIVND (reference sequence). The CDR3 extends over 14 amino acids. CDR3: CASSLPTGTPEQFF. The CDR3, as DNA: TGTGCCAGTAGTCTTCCGACAGGAACTCCTGAGCAGTTCTTC.

The chain is built from TRBV5-6 and TRBJ2-3; tentative D call: TRBD2 (5 bases). The CDR3 extends over 12 amino acids. CDR1 is SGHDT, CDR2 YYEEEE, per germline. This CDR3 is CGSQRYTDTQYF. The CDR3 nucleotides read TGTGGATCCCAGCGGTACACAGATACGCAGTATTTT.

J is TRBJ2-2 and V is TRBV5-4; no clear D gene. The germline gives CDR1 SGHNT, CDR2 YYREEE (reference sequence). CDR3 length: 14 residues. Trimming took off 0 bases at V and 5 bases at J, with 8 bases between the two ends. In DNA, the CDR3 is TGTGCCAGCAGCTTGGGTGCCGGGACCGGGGAGCTGTTTTTT. Its protein is CASSLGAGTGELFF.